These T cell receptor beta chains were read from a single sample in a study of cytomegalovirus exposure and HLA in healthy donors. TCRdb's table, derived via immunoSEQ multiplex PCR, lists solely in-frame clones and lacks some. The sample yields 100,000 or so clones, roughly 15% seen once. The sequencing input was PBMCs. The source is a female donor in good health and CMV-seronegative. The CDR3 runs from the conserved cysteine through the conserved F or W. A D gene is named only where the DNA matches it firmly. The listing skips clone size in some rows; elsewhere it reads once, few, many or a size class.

CDR3: CAWSGGQGRQPQHF; DNA: TGTGCCTGGAGCGGAGGACAGGGCCGGCAGCCCCAGCATTTT; J: TRBJ1-5; V: TRBV30; D: TRBD1; size: NA
CDR3: CASSLLPGKNTGELFF; DNA: TGTGCCAGCAGCTTATTACCCGGGAAGAACACCGGGGAGCTGTTTTTT; J: TRBJ2-2; V: TRBV11-3; D: NA; size: few
CDR3: CASSPRLATNEKLFF; DNA: TGTGCCAGCAGCCCCCGATTAGCAACTAATGAAAAACTGTTTTTT; J: TRBJ1-4; V: TRBV7-2; D: NA; size: few
CDR3: CASGLGGGAGYTF; DNA: TGTGCTAGTGGTTTGGGAGGGGGGGCTGGCTACACCTTC; J: TRBJ1-2; V: TRBV12-5; D: NA; size: few
CDR3: CASSDVGGRNQPQHF; DNA: TGTGCCAGCAGTGATGTGGGGGGTCGGAATCAGCCCCAGCATTTT; J: TRBJ1-5; V: TRBV2; D: NA; size: NA
CDR3: CASSVGDGNEQFF; DNA: TGTGCCAGCAGCGTAGGAGACGGGAATGAGCAGTTCTTC; J: TRBJ2-1; V: TRBV9; D: NA; size: NA
CDR3: CASSPEVQGAPYGYTF; DNA: TGTGCCAGCTCACCCGAGGTACAGGGAGCGCCCTATGGCTACACCTTC; J: TRBJ1-2; V: TRBV18; D: NA; size: NA
CDR3: CASSWTSETTYNEQFF; DNA: TGCGCCAGCAGTTGGACTAGCGAGACCACCTACAATGAGCAGTTCTTC; J: TRBJ2-1; V: TRBV4-3; D: TRBD2; size: NA
CDR3: CASSTRVGGTEAFF; DNA: TGTGCCAGCAGCACCCGGGTAGGAGGCACTGAAGCTTTCTTT; J: TRBJ1-1; V: TRBV7-2; D: NA; size: NA
CDR3: CASSARTGGEQPQHF; DNA: TGTGCCAGCAGCGCCCGGACAGGGGGCGAACAGCCCCAGCATTTT; J: TRBJ1-5; V: TRBV7-9; D: TRBD1; size: few
CDR3: CASKVAGGHEQFF; DNA: TGCGCCAGCAAGGTAGCGGGAGGGCATGAGCAGTTCTTC; J: TRBJ2-1; V: TRBV5-1; D: TRBD2; size: NA
CDR3: CASSTRGTGYGYTF; DNA: TGTGCCAGCAGCACCAGAGGGACAGGCTATGGCTACACCTTC; J: TRBJ1-2; V: TRBV7-9; D: TRBD1; size: few
CDR3: CASSLEPGTNTIYF; DNA: TGCGCCAGCAGCTTGGAGCCGGGAACAAACACCATATATTTT; J: TRBJ1-3; V: TRBV5-1; D: NA; size: few
CDR3: CASSQDLRGTTDTQYF; DNA: TGCGCCAGCAGCCAAGATTTAAGGGGAACCACAGATACGCAGTATTTT; J: TRBJ2-3; V: TRBV4-3; D: NA; size: few
CDR3: CATSRDSVDNSPLHF; DNA: TGTGCCACCAGCAGAGATAGTGTGGATAATTCACCCCTCCACTTT; J: TRBJ1-6; V: TRBV15; D: NA; size: few
CDR3: CASSLRQDYGYTF; DNA: TGCGCCAGCAGCCTCCGACAGGACTATGGCTACACCTTC; J: TRBJ1-2; V: TRBV5-1; D: NA; size: NA
CDR3: CASSEKAADYGYTF; DNA: TGTGCCAGCAGTGAAAAGGCGGCTGACTATGGCTACACCTTC; J: TRBJ1-2; V: TRBV6-1; D: NA; size: NA
CDR3: CASSMSQGYGYTF; DNA: TGTGCCAGCAGCATGAGTCAGGGATACGGCTACACCTTC; J: TRBJ1-2; V: TRBV28; D: NA; size: NA
CDR3: CASSLGRSYEQYF; DNA: TGTGCCAGCAGCTTGGGCAGATCCTACGAGCAGTACTTC; J: TRBJ2-7; V: TRBV7-2; D: NA; size: NA
CDR3: CASSLSGTPQFF; DNA: TGTGCCAGCAGCTTATCAGGGACACCGCAGTTCTTC; J: TRBJ2-1; V: TRBV7-9; D: NA; size: NA
CDR3: CASSVGGGNGYTF; DNA: TGTGCCAGCAGCGTAGGTGGGGGGAATGGCTACACCTTC; J: TRBJ1-2; V: TRBV9; D: NA; size: NA
CDR3: CASSMAGDQPQHF; DNA: TGTGCCAGCAGTATGGCGGGGGATCAGCCCCAGCATTTT; J: TRBJ1-5; V: TRBV7-4; D: NA; size: few
CDR3: CASSVGIGRSTEAFF; DNA: TGTGCCAGCAGCGTAGGAATAGGGAGGTCCACTGAAGCTTTCTTT; J: TRBJ1-1; V: TRBV9; D: NA; size: NA
CDR3: CATTQGAEANVLTF; DNA: TGTGCCACCACCCAGGGGGCTGAGGCCAACGTCCTGACTTTC; J: TRBJ2-6; V: TRBV15; D: TRBD1; size: few
CDR3: CASSEGQGYGNIQYF; DNA: TGTGCCAGCAGCGAGGGACAGGGGTATGGAAACATTCAGTACTTC; J: TRBJ2-4; V: TRBV7-2; D: TRBD1; size: few
CDR3: CASRGGQPVGDTGELFF; DNA: TGTGCCAGCAGGGGGGGACAGCCAGTTGGGGACACCGGGGAGCTGTTTTTT; J: TRBJ2-2; V: TRBV9; D: NA; size: few
CDR3: CSAPRGNEQYF; DNA: TGCAGTGCCCCCCGCGGGAACGAGCAGTACTTC; J: TRBJ2-7; V: TRBV20-1; D: NA; size: NA
CDR3: CAIMGQGGLVDTF; DNA: TGTGCCATCATGGGACAGGGTGGTCTGGTCGACACCTTC; J: TRBJ1-2; V: TRBV10-3; D: TRBD1; size: few
CDR3: CASSGQGKGPVVQETQYF; DNA: TGTGCCAGCAGTGGACAGGGTAAGGGACCCGTAGTCCAAGAGACCCAGTACTTC; J: TRBJ2-5; V: TRBV6-1; D: TRBD1; size: NA
CDR3: CASSRAGTGYEQYF; DNA: TGTGCCAGCAGCAGAGCCGGGACAGGCTACGAGCAGTACTTC; J: TRBJ2-7; V: TRBV7-2; D: TRBD1; size: few
CDR3: CASSEGRAPSYEQYF; DNA: TGTGCCAGCAGTGAAGGGAGGGCCCCATCGTACGAGCAGTACTTC; J: TRBJ2-7; V: TRBV2; D: NA; size: few
CDR3: CASRGPTEAFF; DNA: TGTGCCAGCAGGGGGCCCACTGAAGCTTTCTTT; J: TRBJ1-1; V: TRBV6-5; D: NA; size: NA
CDR3: CAWSVFGTTINNEQFF; DNA: TGTGCCTGGAGTGTTTTCGGGACTACCATTAACAATGAGCAGTTCTTC; J: TRBJ2-1; V: TRBV30; D: TRBD2; size: NA
CDR3: CASRGGYEQYF; DNA: TGTGCCAGTCGAGGGGGCTACGAGCAGTACTTC; J: TRBJ2-7; V: TRBV19; D: NA; size: NA
CDR3: CASEAVPGRGSVGEQFF; DNA: TGTGCCAGCGAGGCAGTTCCGGGGCGGGGCTCGGTAGGAGAGCAGTTCTTC; J: TRBJ2-1; V: TRBV19; D: NA; size: NA
CDR3: CASSLDRGDEKLFF; DNA: TGTGCCAGCAGCTTGGACAGGGGTGATGAAAAACTGTTTTTT; J: TRBJ1-4; V: TRBV5-4; D: TRBD1; size: few
CDR3: CSVGQGSTYNEQFF; DNA: TGCAGCGTCGGACAGGGAAGCACCTACAATGAGCAGTTCTTC; J: TRBJ2-1; V: TRBV29-1; D: TRBD1; size: few
CDR3: CASSQDIEATYEQYF; DNA: TGTGCCAGCAGCCAAGATATAGAGGCGACCTACGAGCAGTACTTC; J: TRBJ2-7; V: TRBV4-2; D: NA; size: NA
CDR3: CASSQWLFSGVANTGELFF; DNA: TGCGCCAGCAGTCAATGGCTCTTTTCAGGGGTCGCGAACACCGGGGAGCTGTTTTTT; J: TRBJ2-2; V: TRBV23-1; D: NA; size: few
CDR3: CAISEARGSEAFF; DNA: TGTGCCATCAGTGAGGCACGAGGCTCTGAAGCTTTCTTT; J: TRBJ1-1; V: TRBV10-3; D: NA; size: few
CDR3: CAISESRVSDGYTF; DNA: TGTGCCATCAGTGAGTCCCGAGTGTCGGATGGCTACACCTTC; J: TRBJ1-2; V: TRBV10-3; D: NA; size: NA
CDR3: CASSSKAGGPYEQYF; DNA: TGTGCCAGCAGCTCAAAAGCGGGAGGGCCATACGAGCAGTACTTC; J: TRBJ2-7; V: TRBV7-3; D: TRBD2; size: few
CDR3: CASSGSGSSQETQYF; DNA: TGTGCCAGCAGCGGTAGCGGGAGTAGCCAAGAGACCCAGTACTTC; J: TRBJ2-5; V: TRBV9; D: TRBD2; size: NA
CDR3: CASSQAKNTEAFF; DNA: TGTGCCAGCAGCCAAGCGAAGAACACTGAAGCTTTCTTT; J: TRBJ1-1; V: TRBV5-4; D: NA; size: few
CDR3: CASSLQGAYTEAFF; DNA: TGTGCCAGCAGCCTACAGGGGGCGTACACTGAAGCTTTCTTT; J: TRBJ1-1; V: TRBV7-2; D: TRBD1; size: few
CDR3: CASSGRGGTSTGETQYF; DNA: TGTGCCAGCAGCGGACGGGGCGGGACTAGCACGGGAGAGACCCAGTACTTC; J: TRBJ2-5; V: TRBV7-2; D: TRBD2; size: NA
CDR3: CSVEDPRDYPDTQYF; DNA: TGCAGCGTTGAAGATCCCAGGGACTACCCAGATACGCAGTATTTT; J: TRBJ2-3; V: TRBV29-1; D: TRBD2; size: few
CDR3: CASSSRRGQETQYF; DNA: TGTGCCAGTAGTTCGCGACGGGGTCAAGAGACCCAGTACTTC; J: TRBJ2-5; V: TRBV19; D: NA; size: few
CDR3: CATSRDQSNRSPLHF; DNA: TGTGCCACCAGCAGAGATCAGTCCAATCGCTCACCCCTCCACTTT; J: TRBJ1-6; V: TRBV15; D: NA; size: NA
CDR3: CASSPKGTGAWNGYTF; DNA: TGTGCCAGCAGCCCTAAAGGGACAGGGGCCTGGAATGGCTACACCTTC; J: TRBJ1-2; V: TRBV7-9; D: TRBD1; size: NA
CDR3: CASSSTGTSEAFF; DNA: TGTGCCAGCAGCTCAACAGGGACTAGCGAGGCTTTCTTT; J: TRBJ1-1; V: TRBV7-2; D: NA; size: few